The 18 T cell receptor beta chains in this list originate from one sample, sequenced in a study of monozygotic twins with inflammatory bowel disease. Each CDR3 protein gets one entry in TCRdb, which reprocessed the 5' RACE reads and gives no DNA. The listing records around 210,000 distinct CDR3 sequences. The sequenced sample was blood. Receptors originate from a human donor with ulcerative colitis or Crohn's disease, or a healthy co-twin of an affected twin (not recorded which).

The CDR3 spells CASSLAEDSEQYF. This chain uses TRBV12-3 or TRBV12-4 with TRBJ2-7; lacking DNA, the TRBD1 call made by TCRdb goes unchecked. The CDR3 has 13 residues.

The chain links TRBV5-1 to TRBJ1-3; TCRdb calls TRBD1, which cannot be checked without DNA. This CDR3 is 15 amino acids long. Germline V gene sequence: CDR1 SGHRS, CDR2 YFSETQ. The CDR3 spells CASSLAGGQGNTIYF.

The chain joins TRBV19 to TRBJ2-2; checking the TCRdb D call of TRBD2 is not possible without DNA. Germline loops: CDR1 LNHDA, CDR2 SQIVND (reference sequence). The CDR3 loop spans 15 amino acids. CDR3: CASSTAGGGTGELFF.

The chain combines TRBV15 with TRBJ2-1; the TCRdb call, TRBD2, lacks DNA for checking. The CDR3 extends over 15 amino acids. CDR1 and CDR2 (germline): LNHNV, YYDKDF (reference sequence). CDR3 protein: CATSREAGVSNEQFF. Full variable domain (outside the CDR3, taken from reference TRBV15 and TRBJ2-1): DAMVIQNPRYQVTQFGKPVTLSCSQTLNHNVMYWYQQKSSQAPKLLFHYYDKDFNNEADTPDNFQSRRPNTSFCFLDIRSPGLGDTAMYLCATSREAGVSNEQFFGPGTRLTVL.

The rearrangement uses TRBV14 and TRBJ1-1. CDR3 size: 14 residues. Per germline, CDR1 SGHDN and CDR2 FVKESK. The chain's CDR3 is CASSQEASNTEAFF. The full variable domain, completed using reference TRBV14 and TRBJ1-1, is EAGVTQFPSHSVIEKGQTVTLRCDPISGHDNLYWYRRVMGKEIKFLLHFVKESKQDESGMPNNRFLAERTGGTYSTLKVQPAELEDSGVYFCASSQEASNTEAFFGQGTRLTVV.

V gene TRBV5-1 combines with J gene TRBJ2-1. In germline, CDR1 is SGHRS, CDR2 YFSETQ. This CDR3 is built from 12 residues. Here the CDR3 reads CASSEVYNEQFF. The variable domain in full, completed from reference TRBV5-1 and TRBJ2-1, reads KAGVTQTPRYLIKTRGQQVTLSCSPISGHRSVSWYQQTPGQGLQFLFEYFSETQRNKGNFPGRFSGRQFSNSRSEMNVSTLELGDSALYLCASSEVYNEQFFGPGTRLTVL.

CDR3 residues: CSVVGTGGATEAFF. J is TRBJ1-1 and V is TRBV29-1; the TRBD1 assignment by TCRdb is unverifiable without DNA. The CDR3 has 14 amino acids. Per the germline V gene, CDR1 is SQVTM and CDR2 is ANQGSEA. The whole variable domain, remainder taken from reference TRBV29-1 and TRBJ1-1, is SAVISQKPSRDICQRGTSLTIQCQVDSQVTMMFWYRQQPGQSLTLIATANQGSEATYESGFVIDKFPISRPNLTFSTLTVSNMSPEDSSIYLCSVVGTGGATEAFFGQGTRLTVV.

The CDR3 reads CASGLVRGGPDNEQFF. The chain uses TRBV12-5 and TRBJ2-1; checking the TCRdb D call of TRBD1 is not possible without DNA. This CDR3 comprises 16 residues. Germline loops: CDR1 LGHNT, CDR2 FRNRAP.

The CDR3 loop is CASRSVTDRPHGYTF. The V call is TRBV27, the J call TRBJ1-2; TCRdb picks TRBD1, but there is no DNA to check that call. This CDR3 is 15 amino acids long. CDR1 and CDR2 (germline): MNHEY, SMNVEV (reference sequence).

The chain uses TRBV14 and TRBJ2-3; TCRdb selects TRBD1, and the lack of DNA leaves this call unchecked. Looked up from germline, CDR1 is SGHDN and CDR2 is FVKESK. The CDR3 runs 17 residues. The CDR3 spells CASSPELSTGTTDTQYF.

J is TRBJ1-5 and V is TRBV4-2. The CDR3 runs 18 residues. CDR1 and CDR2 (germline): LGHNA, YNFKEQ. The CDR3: CASSQDLDVGNSNQPQHF.

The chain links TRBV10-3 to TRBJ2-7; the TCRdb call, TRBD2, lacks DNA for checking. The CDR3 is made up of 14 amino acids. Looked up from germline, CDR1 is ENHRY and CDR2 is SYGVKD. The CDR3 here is CAINPTGPSGEQYF.

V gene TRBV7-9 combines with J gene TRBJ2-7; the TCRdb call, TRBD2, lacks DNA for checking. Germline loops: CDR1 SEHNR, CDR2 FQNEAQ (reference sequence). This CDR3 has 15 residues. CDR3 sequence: CASSLNLAGSYEQYF.

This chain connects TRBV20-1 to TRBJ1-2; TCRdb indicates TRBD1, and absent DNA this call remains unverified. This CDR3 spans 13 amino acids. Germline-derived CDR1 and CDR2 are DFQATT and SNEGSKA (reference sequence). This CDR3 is CSGSGGRNYGYTF.

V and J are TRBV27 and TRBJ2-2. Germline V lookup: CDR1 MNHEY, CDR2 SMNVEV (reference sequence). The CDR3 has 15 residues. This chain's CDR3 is CASSDAMWNTGELFF.

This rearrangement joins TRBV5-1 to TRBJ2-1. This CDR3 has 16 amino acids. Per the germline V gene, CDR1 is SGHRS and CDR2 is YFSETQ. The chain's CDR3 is CASSLAELIVGNEQFF.

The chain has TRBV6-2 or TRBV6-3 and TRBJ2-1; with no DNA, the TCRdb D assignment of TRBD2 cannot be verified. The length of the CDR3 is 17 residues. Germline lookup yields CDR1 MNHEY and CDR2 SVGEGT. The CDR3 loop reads CASSSTSGPSSYNEQFF.

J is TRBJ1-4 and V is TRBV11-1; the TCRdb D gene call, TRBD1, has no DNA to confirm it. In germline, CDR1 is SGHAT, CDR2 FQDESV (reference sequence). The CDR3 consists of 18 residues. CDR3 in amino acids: CASSLPSGTGPFNEKLFF. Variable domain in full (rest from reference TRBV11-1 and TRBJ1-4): EAEVAQSPRYKITEKSQAVAFWCDPISGHATLYWYRQILGQGPELLVQFQDESVVDDSQLPKDRFSAERLKGVDSTLKIQPAELGDSAMYLCASSLPSGTGPFNEKLFFGSGTQLSVL.